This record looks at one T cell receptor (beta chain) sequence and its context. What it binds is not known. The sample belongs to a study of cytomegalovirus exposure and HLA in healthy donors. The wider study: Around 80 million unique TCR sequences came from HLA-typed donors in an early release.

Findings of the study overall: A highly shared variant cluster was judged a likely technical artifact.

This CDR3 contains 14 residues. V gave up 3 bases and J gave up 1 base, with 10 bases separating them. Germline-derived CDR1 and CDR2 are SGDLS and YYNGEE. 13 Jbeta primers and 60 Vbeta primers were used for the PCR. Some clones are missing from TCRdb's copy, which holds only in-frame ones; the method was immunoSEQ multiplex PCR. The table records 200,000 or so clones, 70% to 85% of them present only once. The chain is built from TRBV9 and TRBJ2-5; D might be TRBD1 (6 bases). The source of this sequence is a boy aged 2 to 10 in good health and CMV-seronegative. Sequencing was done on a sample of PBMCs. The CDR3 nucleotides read TGTGCCAGCAGCGCTACAGGGACCCAAGAGACCCAGTACTTC. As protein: CASSATGTQETQYF.